The rows below give T cell receptor beta chains drawn from one sample of a study of monozygotic twins with inflammatory bowel disease. From the 5' RACE reads, TCRdb lists one entry per CDR3 protein and no DNA. This sample's table reports more than 300,000 distinct CDR3 sequences. The specimen sequenced was blood. The receptors stem from a human donor with ulcerative colitis or Crohn's disease, or a healthy co-twin of an affected twin (not recorded which). CDR3s include the opening cysteine and the closing phenylalanine or tryptophan.

v_call: TRBV5-1; j_call: TRBJ1-4; cdr3_aa: CPSSVGDVFSLGSVDEKLFF
v_call: TRBV6-1; j_call: TRBJ2-7; cdr3_aa: CASSLGGGGGYEQYF
v_call: TRBV10-2; j_call: TRBJ2-6; cdr3_aa: CASSDTGAGANVLTF
v_call: TRBV6-2/TRBV6-3; j_call: TRBJ2-7; cdr3_aa: CASSLPGRPEQYF
v_call: TRBV5-1; j_call: TRBJ2-2; cdr3_aa: CASSLTIGQGAGGELFF
v_call: TRBV12-3/TRBV12-4; j_call: TRBJ2-7; cdr3_aa: CASRGGTVNSYEQYF
v_call: TRBV24-1; j_call: TRBJ2-2; cdr3_aa: CATSATGLIPPGELFF
v_call: TRBV5-1; j_call: TRBJ2-1; cdr3_aa: CASSLHLVASYNEQFF
v_call: TRBV4-1; j_call: TRBJ2-1; cdr3_aa: CASSQDEALYNEQFF
v_call: TRBV11-2; j_call: TRBJ2-3; cdr3_aa: CASSLGYRAGTDTQYF
v_call: TRBV3-1; j_call: TRBJ2-7; cdr3_aa: CASSPLGTAYEQYF
v_call: TRBV12-3/TRBV12-4; j_call: TRBJ1-2; cdr3_aa: CASSLIGSYGYTF
v_call: TRBV11-2; j_call: TRBJ2-5; cdr3_aa: CASSLVGETQYF
v_call: TRBV29-1; j_call: TRBJ2-3; cdr3_aa: CSVEGTVTDTQYF
v_call: TRBV7-9; j_call: TRBJ1-6; cdr3_aa: CASTVLGSHSSNSPLHF